This entry concerns a single T cell receptor beta chain. Only a few counts were recorded for this clonotype. It lacks a known antigen. Per-base quality was not reported, and no clone a single base away is much larger than it. This sample stems from a study of early T cells in non-severe SARS-CoV-2 infection (dated by TCRdb to the early 2020s). As for the study more broadly: Because TCR sequencing was done on bulk RNA from unsorted whole blood, the alpha and beta chains could not be paired. What the work shows at the level of the full study, not this receptor alone: VDJdb matching was skewed toward anti-spike CD8 responses and likely underestimated virus-specific expansions, missing private and CD4 specificities.

The library relied on 5' RACE. For sequencing, a NextSeq 500 was employed. The TCR library protocol attached unique molecular identifiers to individual cDNA molecules to correct for sequencing error and PCR bias. TCR alpha and beta chains were both sequenced, and the abundances of alpha and beta sequences in each sample were closely correlated with each other. Per the authors' processing: Decombinator V4 was used to annotate TCR sequences for V gene, J gene and CDR3. Expanded TCRs were defined as changing significantly between any two time points under a Poisson model with p below 0.0001. TCR abundances were normalised to the total number of TCRs sequenced per sample and expressed as counts per million. VDJdb, accessed 1 November 2021, was searched for CMV, EBV and SARS-CoV-2 annotated TCRs, with TCRs annotated for multiple antigens excluded. TCRdb redid the processing of the public reads, applying fastp at Q25 and MiXCR, and retained in-frame beta chains. Every entry covers one CDR3 protein and lists the most common genes and DNA from its rows. None of the V and J calls come from the authors' own analysis; TCRdb made them. This sample holds approximately 69,000 distinct CDR3 sequences; about an eighth were observed only once. Of the sample, approximately 6.4% is held by the ten largest clones.

The study was a case-control design nested within a healthcare worker cohort in London, UK, with weekly nasopharyngeal swab PCR tests and blood sampling. Healthcare workers were enrolled in the week of the UK lockdown, from 23 to 31 March 2020, and were followed every week for up to roughly 15 weeks. The clonotype originates from an adult who was a healthcare worker with PCR-confirmed SARS-CoV-2 infection or an uninfected control (not recorded which). The material sequenced was whole blood.

The CDR3 protein sequence reads: CASSVGGGTGELFF. Read as DNA, the sequence is TGTGCCAGTAGCGTTGGAGGGGGCACCGGGGAGCTGTTTTTT. The sequence is built from TRBV19 and TRBJ2-2; the D call could be TRBD1 or TRBD2, with each sharing 6 bases. Inclusive of the bounding cysteine and phenylalanine, the CDR3 is 14 residues long. The entry retains the CDR3 DNA only, 42 bases that are in frame from base 1. The germline V gene encodes CDR1 LNHDA and CDR2 SQIVND (reference sequence). V loses 6 bases, J loses 4 bases, and the germline ends lie 12 bases apart.